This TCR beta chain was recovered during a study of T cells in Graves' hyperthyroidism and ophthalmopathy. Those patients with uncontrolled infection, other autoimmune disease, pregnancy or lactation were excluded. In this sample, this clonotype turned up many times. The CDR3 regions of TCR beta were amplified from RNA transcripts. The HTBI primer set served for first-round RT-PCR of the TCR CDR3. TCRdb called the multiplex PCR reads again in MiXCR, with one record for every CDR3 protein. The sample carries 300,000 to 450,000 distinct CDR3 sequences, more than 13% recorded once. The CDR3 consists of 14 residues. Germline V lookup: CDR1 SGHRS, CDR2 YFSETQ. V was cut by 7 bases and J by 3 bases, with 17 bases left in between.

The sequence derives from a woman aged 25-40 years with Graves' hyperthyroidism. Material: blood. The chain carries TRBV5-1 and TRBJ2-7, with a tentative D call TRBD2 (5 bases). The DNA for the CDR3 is TGCGCCAGCGTACCGGGGATAGGTGTCTACGAGCAGTACTTC. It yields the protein CASVPGIGVYEQYF. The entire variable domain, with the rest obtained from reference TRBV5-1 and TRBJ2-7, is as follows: KAGVTQTPRYLIKTRGQQVTLSCSPISGHRSVSWYQQTPGQGLQFLFEYFSETQRNKGNFPGRFSGRQFSNSRSEMNVSTLELGDSALYLCASVPGIGVYEQYFGPGTRLTVT.